A selection of T cell receptor beta chains follows, all from one sample in a study of blood T cell repertoires in COVID-19. Using immunoSEQ multiplex PCR, the repertoire was profiled, and TCRdb retains in-frame clones only, with some absent. The sample has roughly 190,000 clones, about four fifths seen once; the top ten hold roughly 2.8%. Material: peripheral blood. The source of these receptors is a man aged 50 to 59 with active or convalescent COVID-19. CDR3s include the opening cysteine and the closing phenylalanine or tryptophan.

j_call v_call cdr3_aa
TRBJ2-3 TRBV3-1/TRBV3-2 CASSPFGVGTDTQYF
TRBJ1-4 TRBV19 CASSPSRGGSGEKLFF
TRBJ2-3 TRBV6-1 CASSEWGDGTDTQYF
TRBJ2-7 TRBV30 CAWSARTRLTYEQYF
TRBJ2-7 TRBV2 CASILQDSSYEQYF
TRBJ1-2 TRBV19 CASSRGAPNYGYTF
TRBJ2-5 TRBV2 CATTWGRRETQYF
TRBJ2-3 TRBV7-2 CASSLGVRSTDTQYF
TRBJ1-6 TRBV5-1 CASSEGAGNSPLHF
TRBJ2-7 TRBV5-1 CASSLGGQGVDEQYF
TRBJ2-2 TRBV4-1 CASSPQKGRRTGELFF
TRBJ2-7 TRBV14 CASSARANSYEQYF
TRBJ1-4 TRBV6-1 CASSEGQTTRKLFF
TRBJ2-3 TRBV14 CASSQELAVTDTQYF
TRBJ2-7 TRBV5-6 CASSLGRTSRDEQYF
TRBJ1-5 TRBV6-2/TRBV6-3 CASSLDRGDNQPQHF
TRBJ2-7 TRBV6-6 CASGGGDEQYF
TRBJ2-7 TRBV7-8 CASSLPSIREQYF
TRBJ2-7 TRBV10-3 CAIGFPGQRAYEQYF
TRBJ2-7 TRBV13 CASSAITYRDRDYEQYF
TRBJ2-7 TRBV7-9 CASSPDRAYEQYF
TRBJ2-2 TRBV19 CASSTRGGSNTGELFF
TRBJ1-3 TRBV5-6 CASSPGGPGNTIYF
TRBJ2-6 TRBV24-1 CATSDTGQGPGANVLTF
TRBJ2-7 TRBV28 CASSSPGLAGGFPYEQYF
TRBJ2-1 TRBV27 CASSSRGIYNEQFF
TRBJ1-6 TRBV5-1 CASSFEGGHSPLHF
TRBJ2-7 TRBV5-1 CASSFRTGTYEQYF
TRBJ2-5 TRBV6-2/TRBV6-3 CASSYGRGETQYF
TRBJ1-1 TRBV7-2 CASSRQDVEAFF
TRBJ2-7 TRBV10-2 CASSERDRGYEQYF
TRBJ2-1 TRBV5-6 CASSFPRDRNNEQFF
TRBJ2-1 TRBV28 CASSLLDSGGLRGEQFF
TRBJ2-1 TRBV29-1 CSVVGRGFNEQFF
TRBJ1-1 TRBV30 CAWTRASGTEAFF
TRBJ1-2 TRBV2 CASSEAEGGFAGYTF
TRBJ2-2 TRBV18 CASSPLALGGPSGELFF
TRBJ1-2 TRBV7-6 CASSQGQLMSYTF
TRBJ1-6 TRBV14 CASSQELTANSPLHF
TRBJ1-2 TRBV10-2 CASSELQGDFGYTF
TRBJ2-7 TRBV6-5 CASNGSGRAGKQYF